This passage covers 20 T cell receptor beta chains from one sample sequenced in a study of blood T cell repertoires in COVID-19. TCRdb's table, derived via immunoSEQ multiplex PCR, lists solely in-frame clones and lacks some. The sample yields about 250,000 clones, 83% seen once. Sequencing input: PBMCs or T cells enriched from blood (not recorded which). These receptors originate from a woman in her forties who had been exposed to COVID-19.

The CDR3 sequence: CASSSYGTGVTGELFF. DNA of the CDR3: TGTGCCAGCAGCTCATATGGGACAGGGGTCACCGGGGAGCTGTTTTTT. The genes are TRBV7-3 and TRBJ2-2, with 10 positions matching TRBD1. Losses at the gene ends were 4 bases for V and 4 bases for J; bases not matched to a gene: 6. The CDR3 has 16 residues. The germline gives CDR1 SGHTA, CDR2 FQGTGA.

The CDR3 nucleotides read TGTGCCAGCAGTTTACGAGGGTTCCAGGCCGAGCAGTACTTC. Its translation: CASSLRGFQAEQYF. V is TRBV27 and J is TRBJ2-7; D might be TRBD2 (5 bases). CDR3 length equals 14 residues. V was cut by 2 bases and J by 6 bases, with 14 bases left in between. Germline-derived CDR1 and CDR2 are MNHEY and SMNVEV (reference sequence).

The chain employs TRBV4-3 and TRBJ1-1; perhaps TRBD1 as D (6 bases). The germline CDR1 and CDR2 sequences are LGHNA and YSLEER. V was trimmed by 8 bases and J by 0 bases, leaving 13 bases between them. The CDR3 is made up of 14 amino acids. The CDR3 protein is CASGDRFMNTEAFF. The CDR3 coding sequence is TGCGCCAGCGGAGACAGGTTTATGAACACTGAAGCTTTCTTT.

The chain carries TRBV15 and TRBJ2-7, with 8 bases aligning to TRBD1. The CDR3 is made up of 13 amino acids. Unmatched junction bases numbered 2, after V lost 5 bases and J lost 2 bases. Germline V gives CDR1 LNHNV, CDR2 YYDKDF (reference sequence). The CDR3 nucleotides are TGTGCCACCAGCTTGGACAGGGCCTACGAGCAGTACTTC. Encoded protein: CATSLDRAYEQYF.

The V call is TRBV19, the J call TRBJ1-1, with 10 bases fitting TRBD1. Losses at the gene ends were 9 bases for V and 10 bases for J; bases not matched to a gene: 8. Per the germline V gene, CDR1 is LNHDA and CDR2 is SQIVND (reference sequence). The CDR3 is made up of 12 amino acids. This CDR3 reads CASRSDRGRAFF. The CDR3 coding sequence is TGTGCCAGCCGATCAGACAGGGGGCGAGCTTTCTTT.

The rearrangement uses TRBV9 and TRBJ1-6, with D possibly being TRBD1 (5 bases). V was pared by 0 bases and J by 1 base, with 5 bases between. Looked up from germline, CDR1 is SGDLS and CDR2 is YYNGEE. The CDR3 consists of 15 residues. The CDR3 DNA reads as TGTGCCAGCAGCGTAGAGGGGTCCTATAATTCACCCCTCCACTTT. Its protein product is CASSVEGSYNSPLHF.

The chain uses TRBV7-8 and TRBJ1-1; D might be TRBD1 (5 bases). The length of the CDR3 is 14 residues. Germline CDR1 SGHVS, CDR2 FQNEAQ. Between the trimmed V and J ends, which lost 6 bases and 8 bases, there was a span of 19 bases. The DNA for the CDR3 is TGTGCCAGCAGGACCGGGGGGGGTAGGGAGGAAGCTTTCTTT. Amino acids: CASRTGGGREEAFF.

The chain carries TRBV10-3 and TRBJ1-1; no definite D call. V was trimmed by 6 bases and J by 1 base, leaving 9 bases between them. The CDR3 covers 13 residues. Per germline, CDR1 ENHRY and CDR2 SYGVKD. The CDR3 spells CAISLTENTEAFF. In DNA, the CDR3 is TGTGCCATCAGCCTTACAGAGAACACTGAAGCTTTCTTT.

This chain connects TRBV2 to TRBJ2-7; tentatively, D is TRBD1 (5 bases). V lost 5 bases and J 6 bases, leaving 20 bases between the germline ends. This CDR3 spans 15 amino acids. The V gene's germline CDR1 is SNHLY and CDR2 FYNNEI. DNA for the CDR3: TGTGCCAGCAGTCCATCTTCCCAACAGGCTCCCGAGCAGTACTTC. It translates to CASSPSSQQAPEQYF.

This chain joins TRBV11-2 and TRBJ1-1; D gene uncertain. Trimming cost V 3 bases and J 4 bases, with 9 bases left between them. CDR3 length: 13 residues. CDR1 is SGHAT and CDR2 is FQNNGV in the germline V gene. The CDR3 protein is CASSFMELTEAFF. The CDR3 coding sequence is TGTGCCAGCAGCTTTATGGAGCTCACTGAAGCTTTCTTT.

V gene TRBV6-5 combines with J gene TRBJ1-5; a weak D match, TRBD1 (5 bases). The CDR3 is 13 residues long. V shed 4 bases and J shed 4 bases, with 8 bases lying between them. Looked up from germline, CDR1 is MNHEY and CDR2 is SVGAGI. The CDR3 spells CASSSQGNQPQHF. The CDR3 nucleotides are TGTGCCAGCAGTTCCCAGGGTAATCAGCCCCAGCATTTT.

This chain links TRBV28 with TRBJ2-3, with 13 bases identical to TRBD2. Germline V lookup: CDR1 MDHEN, CDR2 SYDVKM. This CDR3 contains 17 residues. The junction had 11 bases not matched to a gene; V was cut back by 5 bases and J by 6 bases. CDR3 coding DNA: TGTGCCAGCAGTCTTCGGACTAGCGGGGGCCTGCTGGATACGCAGTATTTT. Protein product: CASSLRTSGGLLDTQYF.

The genes are TRBV11-1 and TRBJ1-2; no clear D gene. The CDR3 covers 13 residues. Trimming pared 5 bases from V and 0 bases from J, leaving 7 bases between. Germline V gene data show CDR1 as SGHAT and CDR2 as FQDESV (reference sequence). The CDR3 DNA reads as TGTGCCAGCAGCCCGGAGACTAACTATGGCTACACCTTC. Its protein product is CASSPETNYGYTF.

On this clone: Additional DNA sequences in this sample encode the identical CDR3. The chain is built from TRBV5-1 and TRBJ1-6; TRBD1 agrees at 8 bases. The V segment lost 4 bases and the J segment 10 bases; nucleotides outside the gene matches: 7. The CDR3 loop spans 14 amino acids. Germline assignment: CDR1 SGHRS and CDR2 YFSETQ. This CDR3 reads CASSPGQGGSPLHF. The CDR3 coding sequence is TGCGCCAGCAGCCCCGGACAGGGCGGGTCACCCCTCCACTTT.

The chain joins TRBV4-1 to TRBJ1-1; a weak D match, TRBD1 (5 bases). In germline, CDR1 is MGHRA, CDR2 YSYEKL. V lost 5 bases and J lost 1, with 14 bases in between. The length of the CDR3 is 15 residues. The CDR3 DNA reads as TGCGCCAGCAGCTCTCGGGGGTCGAAGAACACTGAAGCTTTCTTT. Translation: CASSSRGSKNTEAFF.

The chain couples TRBV4-1 to TRBJ1-5; 7 nucleotides agree with TRBD1. Germline CDR1 and CDR2: MGHRA and YSYEKL. The CDR3 contains 16 residues. Unmatched junction bases numbered 9, after V lost 0 bases and J lost 7 bases. CDR3 protein: CASSQDEGATGQPQHF. The CDR3 DNA reads TGCGCCAGCAGCCAAGATGAGGGCGCGACAGGGCAGCCCCAGCATTTT.

This clone was detected only a few times. The chain uses TRBV9 and TRBJ1-4, with TRBD1 matching over 8 bases. CDR1 is SGDLS, CDR2 YYNGEE, per germline. The CDR3 has 16 residues. V lost 3 bases, J lost 3 bases, and 7 bases stayed unmatched. The CDR3 sequence is CASSANRDRPNEKLFF. The DNA for the CDR3 is TGTGCCAGCAGCGCAAACCGGGACAGGCCTAATGAAAAACTGTTTTTT. The full variable domain, completed using reference TRBV9 and TRBJ1-4, is DSGVTQTPKHLITATGQRVTLRCSPRSGDLSVYWYQQSLDQGLQFLIQYYNGEERAKGNILERFSAQQFPDLHSELNLSSLELGDSALYFCASSANRDRPNEKLFFGSGTQLSVL.

The rearrangement links TRBV15 to TRBJ1-3; the D gene is possibly TRBD1 (5 bases). The V end was cut by 0 bases, the J end by 1 base, with 10 bases between. CDR3 length: 16 residues. Germline values: CDR1 LNHNV, CDR2 YYDKDF (reference sequence). CDR3 in DNA: TGTGCCACCAGCAGAGATCTTGGGGGGTCTGGAAACACCATATATTTT. Its translation: CATSRDLGGSGNTIYF.

The chain has TRBV2 and TRBJ2-3; the match to TRBD2 covers 12 bases. The CDR3 length is 18 residues. V shed 5 bases and J 2 bases; nucleotides not matched to a gene: 11. Germline V gives CDR1 SNHLY, CDR2 FYNNEI. The CDR3 sequence: CASSPFASGGVLTDTQYF. DNA of the CDR3: TGTGCCAGCAGTCCATTTGCTAGCGGGGGGGTCCTCACAGATACGCAGTATTTT.

The V and J genes are TRBV5-1 and TRBJ1-1, with TRBD1 matching 7 bases. The ends lost 0 bases at V and 0 bases at J; junction bases unmatched: 2. The germline V gene has CDR1 SGHRS and CDR2 YFSETQ. This CDR3 contains 15 residues. DNA of the CDR3: TGCGCCAGCAGCTTGGCAGGGGGGATGAACACTGAAGCTTTCTTT. It is translated as CASSLAGGMNTEAFF.